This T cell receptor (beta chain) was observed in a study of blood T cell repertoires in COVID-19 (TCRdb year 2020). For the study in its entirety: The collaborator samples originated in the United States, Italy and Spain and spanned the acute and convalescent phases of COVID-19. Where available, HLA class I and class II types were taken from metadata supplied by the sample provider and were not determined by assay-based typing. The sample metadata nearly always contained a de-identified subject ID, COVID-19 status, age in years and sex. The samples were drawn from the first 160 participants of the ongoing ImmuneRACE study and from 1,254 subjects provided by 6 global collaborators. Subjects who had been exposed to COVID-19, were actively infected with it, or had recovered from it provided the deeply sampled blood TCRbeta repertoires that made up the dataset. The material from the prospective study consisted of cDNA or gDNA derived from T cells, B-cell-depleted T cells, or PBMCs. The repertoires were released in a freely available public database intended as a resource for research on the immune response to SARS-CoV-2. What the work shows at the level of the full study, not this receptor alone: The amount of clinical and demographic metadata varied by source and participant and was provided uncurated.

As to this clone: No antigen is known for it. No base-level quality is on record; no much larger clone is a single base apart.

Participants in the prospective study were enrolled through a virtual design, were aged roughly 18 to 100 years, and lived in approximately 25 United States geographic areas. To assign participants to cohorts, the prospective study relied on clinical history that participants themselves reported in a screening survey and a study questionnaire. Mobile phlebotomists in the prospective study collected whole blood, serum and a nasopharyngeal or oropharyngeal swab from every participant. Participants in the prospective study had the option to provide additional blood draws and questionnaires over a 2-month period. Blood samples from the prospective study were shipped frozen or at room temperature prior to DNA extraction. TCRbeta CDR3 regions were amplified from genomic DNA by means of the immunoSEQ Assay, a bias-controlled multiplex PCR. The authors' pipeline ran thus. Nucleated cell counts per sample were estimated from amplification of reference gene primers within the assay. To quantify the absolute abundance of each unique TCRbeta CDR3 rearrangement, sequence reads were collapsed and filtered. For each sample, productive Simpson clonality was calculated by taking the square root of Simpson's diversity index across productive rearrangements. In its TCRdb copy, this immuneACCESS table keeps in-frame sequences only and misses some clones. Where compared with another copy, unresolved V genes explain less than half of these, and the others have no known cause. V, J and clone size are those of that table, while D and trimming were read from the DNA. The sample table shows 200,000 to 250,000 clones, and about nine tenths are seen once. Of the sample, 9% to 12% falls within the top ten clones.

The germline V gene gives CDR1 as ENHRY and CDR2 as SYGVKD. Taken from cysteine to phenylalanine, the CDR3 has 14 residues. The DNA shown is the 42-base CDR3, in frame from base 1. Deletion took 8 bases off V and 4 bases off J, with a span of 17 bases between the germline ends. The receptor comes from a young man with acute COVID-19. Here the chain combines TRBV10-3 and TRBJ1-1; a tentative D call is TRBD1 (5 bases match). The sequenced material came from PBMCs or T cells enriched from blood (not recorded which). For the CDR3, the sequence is CAIRGAVDGTEAFF. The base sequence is TGTGCCATCCGTGGGGCCGTCGATGGCACTGAAGCTTTCTTT.